A single sample is the source of the 10 T cell receptor beta chains below, sequenced in a study. TCRdb used MiXCR to reprocess the RT-PCR reads, holding one entry per CDR3 protein. The top ten hold 3.6% of the sample, which has 550,000 to 750,000 distinct CDR3 sequences, about 14% seen once. Material: memory CD4+ T cells from blood. The origin of the receptors is a female donor in good health, serving as a healthy control.

This clonotype was seen many times. The chain uses TRBV7-8 and TRBJ2-1, with TRBD2 identical over 8 bases. V shed 7 bases, J shed 8 bases, and the junction held 13 bases outside the gene matches. Germline CDR1 SGHVS, CDR2 FQNEAQ. This CDR3 has 15 amino acids. The CDR3 loop reads CASNLGRGGFDEQFF. Written as DNA, the CDR3 is TGTGCCAGCAACCTCGGGAGGGGGGGTTTCGATGAGCAGTTCTTC.

This clonotype has at least ten counts. The chain has TRBV6-5 and TRBJ1-1; the D gene is possibly TRBD1 (5 bases). The germline CDR1 and CDR2 sequences are MNHEY and SVGAGI. The ends were cut back, 7 bases at V and 4 bases at J, with 16 bases in the middle. CDR3 size: 14 residues. The chain's CDR3 is CASTQMAGGTEAFF. CDR3 DNA: TGTGCCAGCACCCAGATGGCCGGGGGCACTGAAGCTTTCTTT.

This clonotype was recorded at least ten times. V is TRBV6-6 and J is TRBJ1-1, with D possibly matching TRBD1 (6 bases). Germline V gene data show CDR1 as MNHNY and CDR2 as SVGAGI (reference sequence). Trimming removed 6 bases from V and 3 bases from J, with 14 bases in between. This CDR3 contains 14 residues. CDR3 residues: CASSHRGADTEAFF. The CDR3 bases are TGTGCCAGCAGCCACCGGGGGGCTGACACTGAAGCTTTCTTT.

This clonotype has more than one count but fewer than ten. The chain links TRBV7-9 to TRBJ1-6; 8 positions agree with TRBD1. V dropped 5 bases and J dropped 10; count of bases not matched to a gene: 10. This CDR3 region has 15 residues. CDR1 and CDR2 (germline): SEHNR, FQNEAQ (reference sequence). DNA of the CDR3: TGTGCCAGCAGCCCGCAGGGGGCGCATTCGTCACCCCTCCACTTT. Protein product: CASSPQGAHSSPLHF.

The chain links TRBV10-3 to TRBJ2-7, with TRBD2 identical over 8 bases. This CDR3 contains 13 residues. With V trimmed by 10 bases and J by 6 bases, 11 bases remained unmatched. Germline loops: CDR1 ENHRY, CDR2 SYGVKD. The CDR3 loop reads CATPPRTSSEQYF. In nucleotides, the CDR3 is TGTGCCACACCCCCCCGGACTAGCAGCGAGCAGTACTTC.

J is TRBJ2-5 and V is TRBV5-1; 9 bases fit TRBD2. This CDR3 has 17 amino acids. With 4 bases clipped from V and 2 bases from J, the junction kept 12 bases outside the gene matches. CDR1 is SGHRS and CDR2 is YFSETQ in the germline V gene. The DNA of the CDR3 is TGCGCCAGCAGCCCTGGAGGTAGCGGGGGACGACAAGAGACCCAGTACTTC. Translating it yields CASSPGGSGGRQETQYF.

There are many counts of this clonotype. The chain combines TRBV5-1 with TRBJ1-1; D is uncertain. Germline V gene sequence: CDR1 SGHRS, CDR2 YFSETQ. CDR3 length equals 14 residues. V lost 0 bases to trimming and J lost 0 bases, with 6 bases between them. The CDR3 DNA reads as TGCGCCAGCAGCTTGGACAATATGAACACTGAAGCTTTCTTT. Translation: CASSLDNMNTEAFF. Combining the CDR3 with reference TRBV5-1 and TRBJ1-1 gives the whole variable domain KAGVTQTPRYLIKTRGQQVTLSCSPISGHRSVSWYQQTPGQGLQFLFEYFSETQRNKGNFPGRFSGRQFSNSRSEMNVSTLELGDSALYLCASSLDNMNTEAFFGQGTRLTVV.

This clonotype has ten or more counts. The gene calls are TRBV4-1 and TRBJ2-3; 8 bases align to TRBD2. CDR3 length equals 16 residues. From germline, CDR1 is MGHRA and CDR2 YSYEKL. Unmatched junction bases numbered 7, after V lost 0 bases and J lost 5 bases. In DNA, the CDR3 is TGCGCCAGCAGCCAAGAGGGGGGACTAGTTAGAGATACGCAGTATTTT. Translating gives CASSQEGGLVRDTQYF.

J is TRBJ1-5 and V is TRBV9; D possibly corresponds to TRBD1 (6 bases). The V end lost 0 bases, the J end lost 4 bases, and 11 bases lay between the germline ends. Germline V gene sequence: CDR1 SGDLS, CDR2 YYNGEE. The CDR3 contains 15 residues. The CDR3 DNA reads TGTGCCAGCAGCGTAGGGCAGGGGAGGAATCAGCCCCAGCATTTT. As protein: CASSVGQGRNQPQHF.

This clonotype was seen repeatedly, ten times or more. The rearrangement joins TRBV24-1 to TRBJ2-5, with D perhaps TRBD2 (6 bases). CDR1 and CDR2 from the germline V gene are KGHDR and SFDVKD. The CDR3 length is 16 residues. V was shortened by 0 bases and J by 0 bases, with 10 bases between the two germline ends. This CDR3 reads CATSDLRDSYQETQYF. The CDR3 coding sequence is TGTGCCACCAGTGATTTGCGGGACTCGTACCAAGAGACCCAGTACTTC.